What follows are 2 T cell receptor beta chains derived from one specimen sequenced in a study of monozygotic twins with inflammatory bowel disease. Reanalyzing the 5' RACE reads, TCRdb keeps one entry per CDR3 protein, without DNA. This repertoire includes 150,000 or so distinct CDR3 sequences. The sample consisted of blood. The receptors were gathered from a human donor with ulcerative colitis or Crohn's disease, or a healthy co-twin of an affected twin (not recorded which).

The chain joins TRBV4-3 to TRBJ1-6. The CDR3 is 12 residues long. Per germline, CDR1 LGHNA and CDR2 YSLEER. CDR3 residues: CASSQGSSPLHF.

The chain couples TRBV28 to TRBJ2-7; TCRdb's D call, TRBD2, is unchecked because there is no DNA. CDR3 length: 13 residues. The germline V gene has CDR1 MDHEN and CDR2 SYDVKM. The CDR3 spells CASTRTSAYEQYF.